Below, one TCR beta chain is given with its context. Its antigen is not identified. The germline V and J ends were trimmed by 3 bases and 5 bases, with 11 bases remaining between them. Germline loops: CDR1 LGHNA, CDR2 YNFKEQ. CDR3 length: 14 amino acids. This entry belongs to a study of a mutant IDH1 vaccine in newly diagnosed glioma. Clones were sequenced by immunoSEQ multiplex PCR, and TCRdb holds only the in-frame ones, with some missing. The table shows some 54,000 clones, with roughly 84% occurring only once. Time point given: week 35, safety follow-up. Every single dose of the vaccine, 300 ug of mutant IDH1 20-mer peptide, came with topical imiquimod.

This specimen consisted of PBMCs, obtained from a glioma patient whose treatment included an IDH1 peptide vaccine. This sequence originates from a woman in her late teens or twenties with glioma. The chain employs TRBV4-2 and TRBJ2-1; D ambiguous. CDR3 sequence reads: CASSHGLGNNEQFF. CDR3 DNA sequence: TGTGCCAGCAGCCACGGCTTGGGGAACAATGAGCAGTTCTTC.